Presented here are 12 T cell receptor beta chains from one specimen sequenced in a study of blood T cell repertoires in COVID-19. Profiled with immunoSEQ multiplex PCR; TCRdb holds only in-frame clones, not every one. Of about 120,000 clones listed, roughly three quarters are singletons. Sequences were obtained from peripheral blood. Every receptor here comes from a woman older than 75 with acute or convalescent COVID-19.

The chain couples TRBV15 to TRBJ2-3; tentatively, D is TRBD1 (7 bases). This CDR3 has 15 residues. V lost 8 bases, J lost 2 bases, and 17 bases lay in between. In germline, CDR1 is LNHNV, CDR2 YYDKDF (reference sequence). In DNA form, the CDR3 reads TGTGCCACCCGGGAGAAGGGGGCTCCCACAGATACGCAGTATTTT. As protein: CATREKGAPTDTQYF.

The rearrangement uses TRBV19 and TRBJ1-4; D perhaps matches TRBD1 (6 bases). Germline loops: CDR1 LNHDA, CDR2 SQIVND (reference sequence). CDR3 length: 14 residues. Trimming took off 6 bases at V and 2 bases at J, with 10 bases between the two ends. CDR3 DNA: TGTGCCAGTAGCAGACAGGTGACTAATGAAAAACTGTTTTTT. Amino acids: CASSRQVTNEKLFF.

This chain connects TRBV18 to TRBJ2-3; possibly TRBD2 for D (6 bases). Germline V gene sequence: CDR1 KGHSH, CDR2 LQKENI. The CDR3 spans 17 residues. Trimming stripped 4 bases from V and 5 bases from J, with 22 bases between. The CDR3 protein is CASSLLPGRKEGDTQYF. The DNA of the CDR3 is TGTGCCAGCTCACTCCTCCCAGGGAGGAAAGAGGGAGATACGCAGTATTTT.

The chain has TRBV5-6 and TRBJ2-1; possible D gene TRBD2, 6 bases. V was trimmed by 2 bases and J by 0 bases, leaving 9 bases between them. The germline gives CDR1 SGHDT, CDR2 YYEEEE. The CDR3 totals 15 residues. The DNA of the CDR3 is TGTGCCAGCAGCTTCGACGGGAGCTCCTACAATGAGCAGTTCTTC. It translates to CASSFDGSSYNEQFF.

In DNA, the CDR3 is TGTGCCAGCAGTCCGGGGGTCCTCTCTGGAAACACCATATATTTT. It codes for CASSPGVLSGNTIYF. The chain has TRBV25-1 and TRBJ1-3; possibly TRBD1 for D (5 bases). This CDR3 comprises 15 residues. Germline V gene sequence: CDR1 MGHDK, CDR2 SYGVNS. Trimming removed 5 bases at V and 0 bases at J, with 11 bases between.

This chain links TRBV6-5 with TRBJ1-2, with a weak D call TRBD1 (6 bases). The CDR3 runs 15 residues. Between the trimmed V and J ends, which lost 6 bases and 2 bases, there was a span of 16 bases. From germline, CDR1 is MNHEY and CDR2 SVGAGI. The CDR3 spells CASRGTGLGNYGYTF. The DNA of the CDR3 is TGTGCCAGCAGGGGTACAGGGCTCGGAAACTATGGCTACACCTTC.

The chain recombines TRBV6-5 with TRBJ1-5; TRBD1 matches 11 bases. This CDR3 region has 15 residues. Germline V gives CDR1 MNHEY, CDR2 SVGAGI. Trimming removed 2 bases from V and 6 bases from J; junction bases left unmatched: 3. This chain's CDR3 is CASSYDGTGGQPQHF. CDR3 nucleotides: TGTGCCAGCAGTTACGACGGGACAGGGGGTCAGCCCCAGCATTTT.

This clone turned up a few times. V is TRBV5-5 and J is TRBJ2-7, with 8 bases identical to TRBD1. With V trimmed by 2 bases and J by 2 bases, 6 bases remained unmatched. Germline loops: CDR1 SGHKS, CDR2 YYEKEE (reference sequence). CDR3 length: 15 amino acids. For the CDR3, the DNA is TGTGCCAGCAGCTTACAACCGACAGGGGCCTACGAGCAGTACTTC. Translating gives CASSLQPTGAYEQYF. Based on the CDR3 plus reference TRBV5-5 and TRBJ2-7, the full variable domain is DAGVTQSPTHLIKTRGQQVTLRCSPISGHKSVSWYQQVLGQGPQFIFQYYEKEERGRGNFPDRFSARQFPNYSSELNVNALLLGDSALYLCASSLQPTGAYEQYFGPGTRLTVT.

The CDR3 sequence: CASSVEYGQATNEKLFF. In DNA form, the CDR3 reads TGTGCCAGCAGCGTAGAGTACGGTCAAGCAACTAATGAAAAACTGTTTTTT. This sequence joins TRBV9 and TRBJ1-4; D gene ambiguous. Trimming removed 0 bases from V and 0 bases from J, with 12 bases in between. Per germline, CDR1 SGDLS and CDR2 YYNGEE. The CDR3 is 17 residues long. The whole variable domain, filled in from reference TRBV9 and TRBJ1-4, reads DSGVTQTPKHLITATGQRVTLRCSPRSGDLSVYWYQQSLDQGLQFLIQYYNGEERAKGNILERFSAQQFPDLHSELNLSSLELGDSALYFCASSVEYGQATNEKLFFGSGTQLSVL.

The CDR3 reads CAWSFGQGVSYEQYF. As DNA, the CDR3 is TGTGCCTGGAGTTTCGGACAGGGAGTCTCCTACGAGCAGTACTTC. The rearrangement links TRBV30 to TRBJ2-7; 8 bases are a match to TRBD1. Germline CDR1 GTSNPN, CDR2 SVGIG (reference sequence). Trimming took 2 bases from V and 0 from J; bases not matched to a gene: 6. This CDR3 is built from 15 residues.

This chain connects TRBV12-3 or TRBV12-4 to TRBJ1-6; D call uncertain. This CDR3 contains 13 residues. The V gene lost 0 bases and the J gene lost 8 bases, with 5 bases spanning the gap. DNA for the CDR3: TGTGCCAGCAGTTTAGCGTCGGATTCACCCCTCCACTTT. This translates into CASSLASDSPLHF.

The genes are TRBV7-5 and TRBJ1-1. TRBV7-5 is flagged as a pseudogene. The CDR3 covers 15 residues. CDR3 amino acids: CARSLEEGFNTEAFF. The CDR3 DNA is TGTGCCAGAAGCTTAGAGGAGGGGTTCAACACTGAAGCTTTCTTT.